This T cell receptor (beta chain) was recorded in a study of cytomegalovirus exposure and HLA in healthy donors (dated by TCRdb to about 2017). Background for the entire study: According to an earlier analysis of 587 of the donors, some 170 million T cells yielded roughly 100 million unique TCR beta sequences and less than 300 Gb of sequence data. Around 330 gigabases of sequencing data and tens of millions of unique TCR sequences made up an early release that covered approximately 700 HLA-typed donors. Among the approximately 420 genotyped donors, 75% to 90% belonged to the genetic ancestry cluster associated with self-reported Caucasian donors. The aim of the study was to test whether cataloging public T cell receptors could identify signatures of past pathogen exposure. The study used immunosequencing to profile the T cell repertoires of several hundred subjects and linked those repertoires to cytomegalovirus serostatus. Along with the approximately 700-subject first cohort, a separate validation cohort of over 90 different subjects was used. To predict cytomegalovirus infection status, the study brought together high-throughput TCR immunosequencing, statistical association of individual TCRs with disease status, and machine learning. A later analysis re-examined previously published TCR beta repertoires from 500 to 700 donors and added high-resolution HLA genotyping to investigate patterns of TCR occurrence. In the later analysis, no new phenotypic data were used to find candidate immune exposures; instead, reliance was placed on TCR beta sequences and their occurrence across donors. An earlier analysis of around 540 of the donors applied high-throughput TCR beta sequencing to assess whether each TCR beta V gene segment acted as functional or pseudogenic. Donor age, sex, ethnicity and CMV serostatus were compiled alongside the repertoire data. In a later genetic analysis, genome-wide SNP genotypes for about 55% of the roughly 700 donors were used, and that subset was treated as a discovery cohort. Every repertoire in the discovery cohort had been generated on one and the same sequencing platform. HLA typing included class I and class II loci at four-digit resolution. The number of donors typed differed by locus, with 629-630 for A, B, C, DRB1 and DQB1, more than 500 for DQA1, about 610 for DPA1, and 400 to 490 for DPB1. A handful of DR-DQ haplotypes were handled as single units for association and clustering because linkage in the cohort was strong. Among 300 to 500 genotyped donors of the cohort, an average of roughly 230,000 unique TCR beta nucleotide sequences was sequenced per donor, of which 15% to 20% were non-productive. Beyond this particular receptor, the publication reports: The only immune exposure information available for the cohort was CMV serostatus. Some IMGT-functional V segments, including TRBV6-2 and TRBV6-3, could not be distinguished by the 87-base-pair reads and were therefore excluded. In a later analysis, most CMV-associated TCR beta chains were found to appear HLA-restricted, with HLA associations seemingly driven largely by CMV exposure. In a later analysis, HLA-associated TCR beta chains were found to be more clonally expanded and to have lower generation probabilities than equally common non-associated chains. Because counts were too low, 15 to 20 rarely observed V segments, including chromosome 9 orphons, were left out of the earlier analysis of approximately 580 of the donors. In an earlier analysis of 587 of the donors, most TCR beta V segments were observed in productive rearrangements about 87% or about 30% of the time, broadly matching IMGT annotations. Only TCR beta chains were sequenced in this cohort, and the absence of alpha or paired-chain data limited detectable features. When HLA alleles, especially DR and DQ, strongly co-occurred, attributing TCR associations to individual alleles was difficult. According to a later genetic analysis, donors in an Asian-associated ancestry cluster had fewer N-insertions in productive TCRs than the roughly 660-donor mean. It was suggested by the authors that the approach could potentially be generalized to other disease states and immunological phenotypes. Several of the top co-occurrence clusters appeared to be linked to parvovirus B19, influenza, CMV and Epstein-Barr virus, according to a later analysis. Correlated functional status among segregating V segments might be attributable to linkage disequilibrium, but an unknown experimental factor could not be ruled out. A cluster of highly shared sequence variants was judged likely to represent a technical artifact of the sequencing pipeline. While some public TCRs were present in many individuals, most TCR sequences turned up only very rarely across donors. Cytomegalovirus status was reported to be diagnosed by the classifier with high specificity and sensitivity in both the original and validation cohorts. In a later analysis, TCR association rates were found to vary across HLA loci, with the most associated TCRs seen for DRB1 alleles and the fewest for HLA-C alleles. At a false discovery rate of 0.05, a later analysis linked around 15,000 TCR beta sequences to specific HLA alleles. The study gave a list of 150 to 200 TCR beta chains associated with cytomegalovirus. A later genetic analysis associated a missense DCLRE1C variant with V-gene and J-gene trimming of TCR beta chains, and an independent cohort replicated the association. A further reported finding was that TCR beta sequences accurately predicted the HLA-A and HLA-B alleles for most subjects in the first cohort. Sequencing depth was assumed to be roughly uniform across donors in the presence/absence analyses, though that assumption may not hold. Because some donors lacked HLA typing at each locus, the association tests relied only on the typed subset. A few of the identified cytomegalovirus-associated TCR beta chains were confirmed in vitro to be specific for cytomegalovirus antigens.

CDR1 and CDR2 are read off the germline V gene as ENHRY and SYGVKD. The CDR3 numbers 14 residues from cysteine through phenylalanine. The CDR3 DNA has 42 bases and is translated from base 1. V drops 7 bases and J drops 0 bases, leaving 12 bases in between. The cohort was made up of 666 healthy bone marrow donors. All cohort members were sampled while nominally healthy, although unrecorded immune exposures were likely present. The donor tested CMV seronegative and was one of the 352 seronegative cohort members. Every donor gave a peripheral blood sample, and the peripheral blood mononuclear cells from that sample were used for TCR beta sequencing. Genomic DNA extraction from the blood cell samples was performed with the Qiagen DNeasy Blood Extraction Kit. This clone has only a few counts. Its antigen is unknown. Base-call qualities are not available, and no considerably larger clone is one nucleotide away.

To prepare the library, the immunoSEQ multiplex PCR assay was applied. For the multiplex PCR, a mixture combining 60 forward primers for TCR Vbeta segments and 13 reverse primers for TCR Jbeta segments was used. The CDR3 region of rearranged TCR beta genes was amplified from genomic DNA with a multiplex PCR assay. The Illumina HiSeq System was used to sequence the amplified TCR beta libraries as 87-base-pair reads. Per the authors' processing: A later analysis counted 65 million to 90 million unique TCR beta chains across the 600 to 850 repertoires, and some 11 million of these chains were shared by at least two donors. Raw reads were error-corrected and collapsed into unique sequences by a nearest-neighbor algorithm in which closely related sequences were merged to remove PCR and sequencing errors. V, D and J gene segments were assigned by aligning CDR3 sequences to IMGT reference sequences. For a sequence to be retained, a match of at least six nucleotides to both a V gene segment and a J gene segment was required. Rearrangements were called productive when the CDR3 lacked stop codons and stayed in frame with V and J; all others were non-productive. CDR3 was defined according to IMGT convention as the region running from the second conserved V-encoded cysteine to the conserved J-encoded phenylalanine. In an earlier analysis of approximately 590 of the donors, sequences lacking an unambiguous match to a single V gene segment were excluded. In an earlier analysis of approximately 560 of the donors, a V segment was called functional when productive rearrangements were above 56.7%, and segregating when the standard deviation between donors exceeded 5%. To diagnose cytomegalovirus status from the catalog of TCR beta chain sequences, a statistical classification framework was built. V and J gene assignment, in a later analysis, came from comparing TCR nucleotide sequences with IMGT/GENE-DB human TR gene sequences. The TCRdist pipeline was used in a later analysis to assign CDR3 sequences and most-parsimonious VDJ recombination scenarios. A later analysis defined each TCR beta chain by its CDR3 amino acid sequence plus V-gene family, and excluded reads lacking a unique V-gene family. A later analysis removed 592 highly shared, low-generation-probability nucleotide sequences to deal with suspected cross-contamination and a sequencing artifact. For each public chain, a later analysis derived a clonal expansion index from normalized ranks of inferred template counts within each repertoire. In a later analysis, generation probabilities were computed with a VDJ recombination model fitted to out-of-frame rearrangements, and the resulting probabilities were checked against IGoR. In a later analysis, TCR-TCR, TCR-HLA and TCR-CMV co-occurrence was scored with hypergeometric tests, and a repertoire-size bias correction was applied to TCR pairs. In a later analysis, false discovery rates were estimated by permuting HLA or CMV assignments 20 times. In a later analysis, co-occurring TCRs were grouped using DBSCAN, and TCRdist sequence similarity was added for clustering within HLA-allele-positive subsets. Repertoires with fewer than 30,000 or more than 120,000 public chains were left out of co-occurrence clustering, as were about 5 repertoires with anomalous nucleotide sharing. The table was pulled from immuneACCESS by TCRdb, which kept in-frame rearrangements only. Such tables lose some clones; where checked, under half of the loss comes from unresolved V genes, and the rest has no known cause. The D gene and trimming were derived from the DNA, and the V and J assignments and clone size from that table. The sample has more than 90,000 clones on record, 75% to 90% of them singletons. Of the sample, around 3.6% falls within the top ten clones.

The clonotype originates from a man aged 25 to 45 in good health and CMV-seronegative. Sequencing was performed on PBMCs. The chain is made from TRBV10-3 and TRBJ1-2, with TRBD1 as a weak D call on 6 bases. The DNA sequence follows: TGTGCCATCACCTCGGACAGTTCTAACTATGGCTACACCTTC. Its protein reads: CAITSDSSNYGYTF.